These T cell receptor beta chains were read from a single sample in a study of blood T cell repertoires in COVID-19. Assay used: immunoSEQ multiplex PCR; TCRdb lists only in-frame clones, some missing. The data contain 150,000 to 200,000 clones, approximately 74% of them singletons. Sequenced sample: peripheral blood. The receptors come from a woman of 80 years or more with acute or convalescent COVID-19. Both conserved end residues are part of each CDR3. The order of the fields is CDR3 length, clone size, J gene, V gene, D gene, CDR3 protein, CDR3 DNA. A D gene is named only where the DNA matches it firmly. Clone size is given for some rows only: seen once, a few or many times, or a class if the clone is expanded.

15 few TRBJ1-1 TRBV6-1 . CASSEPGGVNTEAFF TGTGCCAGCAGTGAACCGGGAGGGGTGAACACTGAAGCTTTCTTT
13 . TRBJ2-2 TRBV23-1 . CASSTNDTGELFF TGCGCCAGCAGTACAAACGACACCGGGGAGCTGTTTTTT
14 . TRBJ1-2 TRBV3-1/TRBV3-2 . CASSQVRWNYGYTF TGTGCCAGCAGCCAAGTACGGTGGAACTATGGCTACACCTTC
17 . TRBJ2-5 TRBV6-2/TRBV6-3 TRBD2 CASSDGLAGPTWGTQYF TGTGCCAGCAGTGACGGACTAGCGGGACCGACCTGGGGGACCCAGTACTTC
14 . TRBJ2-1 TRBV27 . CASSLGREYVEQFF TGTGCCAGCAGCCTTGGGCGGGAATATGTTGAGCAGTTCTTC
13 . TRBJ1-1 TRBV3-1/TRBV3-2 . CASSHSRGTEAFF TGTGCCAGCAGCCACTCTCGCGGCACTGAAGCTTTCTTT
13 . TRBJ1-5 TRBV18 . CASSPLRDQPQHF TGTGCCAGCTCACCACTTCGAGATCAGCCCCAGCATTTT
19 . TRBJ1-1 TRBV27 TRBD1 CASSLLTGVSRGMNTEAFF TGTGCCAGCAGTTTGTTGACAGGGGTTAGTCGGGGAATGAACACTGAAGCTTTCTTT
15 . TRBJ2-1 TRBV5-1 . CASSLAYSSYNEQFF TGCGCCAGCAGCTTGGCCTACAGCTCCTACAATGAGCAGTTCTTC
15 . TRBJ2-5 TRBV5-6 TRBD1 CASSLPPGGSETQYF TGTGCCAGCAGCTTACCCCCAGGGGGCTCGGAGACCCAGTACTTC
15 . TRBJ2-3 TRBV4-3 . CASSQNQRGTDTQYF TGCGCCAGCAGCCAAAATCAGCGGGGCACAGATACGCAGTATTTT
16 . TRBJ2-5 TRBV2 TRBD2 CASIPSGRRYQETQYF TGTGCCAGCATCCCTAGCGGGAGGCGGTACCAAGAGACCCAGTACTTC
12 . TRBJ1-2 TRBV7-2 . CASSSRGRGYTF TGTGCCAGCAGCTCCAGGGGCAGGGGCTACACCTTC
15 . TRBJ2-1 TRBV9 . CASSVSSGSYNEQFF TGTGCCAGCAGCGTTTCCAGCGGCTCCTACAATGAGCAGTTCTTC
13 . TRBJ2-5 TRBV30 TRBD2 CAWLADPQETQYF TGTGCCTGGCTAGCGGACCCCCAAGAGACCCAGTACTTC
17 . TRBJ1-6 TRBV2 TRBD1 CASSEIGTGLTRSPLHF TGTGCCAGCAGTGAGATTGGGACAGGCCTTACTCGTTCACCCCTCCACTTT
15 few TRBJ1-6 TRBV28 . CASSPTGGYNSPLHF TGTGCCAGCAGTCCCACGGGGGGGTATAATTCACCCCTCCACTTT
16 few TRBJ2-3 TRBV9 TRBD2 CASSAQLAGGRDTQYF TGTGCCAGCAGCGCCCAACTAGCGGGAGGGCGTGATACGCAGTATTTT
18 once TRBJ2-3 TRBV4-2 TRBD2 CASSQEGGSLAGGRTQYF TGTGCCAGCAGCCAAGAAGGCGGGAGCCTAGCGGGGGGCCGTACGCAGTATTTT
15 . TRBJ2-1 TRBV10-3 . CAIKPVSLRYNEQFF TGTGCCATCAAGCCTGTCTCCCTTCGGTACAATGAGCAGTTCTTC
16 few TRBJ2-1 TRBV7-2 TRBD2 CASSLVGGRSVVEQFF TGTGCCAGCAGCTTAGTGGGCGGGAGGTCTGTCGTTGAGCAGTTCTTC
13 few TRBJ2-5 TRBV7-2 . CASSLGAQETQYF TGTGCCAGCAGCTTAGGGGCCCAAGAGACCCAGTACTTC
19 . TRBJ2-7 TRBV13 TRBD1 CASSLVGQGIPLGSYEQYF TGTGCCAGCAGCTTAGTAGGACAGGGTATCCCACTCGGCTCCTACGAGCAGTACTTC
13 few TRBJ2-7 TRBV19 . CASSMDTYYEQYF TGTGCCAGTAGTATGGACACGTACTACGAGCAGTACTTC
15 . TRBJ2-7 TRBV9 TRBD2 CASSSSGRSSGEQYF TGTGCCAGCAGCTCTAGCGGGAGGTCGTCTGGGGAGCAGTACTTC
14 . TRBJ2-2 TRBV2 . CASSGTTNTGELFF TGTGCCAGCTCCGGGACAACGAACACCGGGGAGCTGTTTTTT
16 few TRBJ1-4 TRBV9 TRBD1 CASSLGTGSTNEKLFF TGTGCCAGCAGCCTGGGGACAGGCTCAACTAATGAAAAACTGTTTTTT
16 . TRBJ2-1 TRBV6-4 . CASSNELTGSYNEQFF TGTGCCAGCAGTAACGAATTGACGGGCTCCTACAATGAGCAGTTCTTC
13 . TRBJ1-2 TRBV2 . CASNRDQIYGYTF TGTGCCAGCAACAGGGATCAGATCTATGGCTACACCTTC
13 . TRBJ2-3 TRBV19 . CASSIAGTDTQYF TGTGCCAGTAGTATAGCGGGCACAGATACGCAGTATTTT
13 . TRBJ1-2 TRBV9 . CARSYRVNYGYTF TGTGCCAGAAGTTACAGGGTCAACTATGGCTACACCTTC
17 once TRBJ2-3 TRBV7-2 TRBD2 CASSPGTSGSSADTQYF TGTGCCAGCAGCCCCGGGACTAGCGGGAGTAGCGCAGATACGCAGTATTTT
14 . TRBJ2-1 TRBV3-1/TRBV3-2 TRBD2 CASSQSLADNEQFF TGTGCCAGCAGCCAAAGTCTAGCGGACAATGAGCAGTTCTTC
15 . TRBJ2-1 TRBV7-9 TRBD2 CASSLSGRAFNEQFF TGTGCCAGCAGCCTTAGCGGGAGGGCCTTCAATGAGCAGTTCTTC
11 . TRBJ2-7 TRBV5-8 . CASNLYLEQYF TGTGCCAGCAACCTCTACTTAGAGCAGTACTTC
14 . TRBJ2-3 TRBV18 TRBD2 CASSPGTSIDTQYF TGTGCCAGCTCACCGGGGACTAGCATAGATACGCAGTATTTT
16 . TRBJ2-5 TRBV7-2 . CASSLDLGRVQETQYF TGTGCCAGCAGCTTAGATTTAGGGCGGGTACAAGAGACCCAGTACTTC
16 . TRBJ1-4 TRBV5-1 TRBD1 CASSSGTGYPNEKLFF TGCGCCAGCAGCTCCGGGACAGGGTACCCTAATGAAAAACTGTTTTTT
16 . TRBJ2-2 TRBV2 TRBD2 CASSWTGGVDTGELFF TGTGCCAGCAGTTGGACGGGAGGGGTCGACACCGGGGAGCTGTTTTTT
18 once TRBJ2-1 TRBV7-6 TRBD2 CASSLIASGSLNYNEQFF TGTGCCAGCAGCTTAATTGCTAGCGGGAGCTTAAACTACAATGAGCAGTTCTTC
15 . TRBJ1-2 TRBV5-1 TRBD1 CASSSLTGNNYGYTF TGCGCCAGCAGCTCTTTGACAGGGAATAACTATGGCTACACCTTC
15 once TRBJ2-3 TRBV7-9 . CATGRARLVTDTQYF TGTGCCACCGGGCGGGCCAGGTTGGTAACAGATACGCAGTATTTT
14 . TRBJ2-2 TRBV27 TRBD1 CASSSGQDLGELFF TGTGCCAGCAGTTCTGGACAGGACCTCGGGGAGCTGTTTTTT
14 once TRBJ1-2 TRBV3-1/TRBV3-2 TRBD1 CASSLPGGNYGYTF TGTGCCAGCAGCCTTCCAGGGGGTAACTATGGCTACACCTTC
17 few TRBJ2-7 TRBV9 TRBD2 CASSVAPSVAGMYEQYF TGTGCCAGCAGCGTAGCACCATCGGTAGCGGGAATGTACGAGCAGTACTTC
15 . TRBJ1-4 TRBV7-2 TRBD1 CASSLGTGGNEKLFF TGTGCCAGCAGCTTAGGGACAGGGGGGAATGAAAAACTGTTTTTT
13 few TRBJ1-6 TRBV28 TRBD1 CASERQGDSPLHF TGTGCCAGCGAGAGACAGGGGGATTCACCCCTCCACTTT
13 once TRBJ2-5 TRBV24-1 . CATSVEKQETQYF TGTGCCACCAGTGTAGAGAAACAAGAGACCCAGTACTTC
15 . TRBJ1-2 TRBV5-1 TRBD1 CASSLTGALSYGYTF TGCGCCAGCAGCCTCACAGGGGCTCTTTCCTATGGCTACACCTTC
16 . TRBJ2-1 TRBV28 TRBD2 CASRSGGVAGGLEQFF TGTGCCAGCAGATCCGGGGGAGTAGCGGGAGGTCTCGAGCAGTTCTTC
14 . TRBJ1-4 TRBV27 TRBD1 CASSTRTGHEKLFF TGTGCCAGCAGTACTCGGACAGGGCATGAAAAACTGTTTTTT
16 . TRBJ2-2 TRBV19 TRBD1 CASSAHPLTGTGELFF TGTGCCAGTAGTGCCCACCCGTTGACAGGGACCGGGGAGCTGTTTTTT
15 . TRBJ2-7 TRBV5-1 . CASSLAPGASYEQYF TGCGCCAGCAGCTTGGCCCCAGGGGCATCCTACGAGCAGTACTTC
15 . TRBJ1-1 TRBV5-4 . CASSLIGQTFREAFF TGTGCCAGCAGCTTGATAGGACAAACGTTCAGGGAAGCTTTCTTT
14 few TRBJ1-1 TRBV18 TRBD1 CASSRGDRALGAFF TGTGCCAGCTCACGAGGAGACAGGGCCCTGGGGGCTTTCTTT
17 few TRBJ1-2 TRBV29-1 . CSVEDNRVISPNYGYTF TGCAGCGTTGAAGACAACAGGGTAATATCTCCTAACTATGGCTACACCTTC
15 few TRBJ2-7 TRBV7-2 . CASSLSSRWIDEQYF TGTGCCAGCAGCTTATCCTCGCGGTGGATAGACGAGCAGTACTTC